This T cell receptor (beta chain) was sequenced for a study of spatial heterogeneity in lung cancer. Time point meaning: sample taken at primary tumor resection. Unsorted whole RNA samples from tumor, nontumor lung or frozen PBMC were sequenced. This clonotype was counted at least ten times. Since it is a stray read in a library aimed at alpha chains, this beta chain has a size that is not meaningful. TCRdb processed the 5' RACE reads anew with MiXCR; each CDR3 protein has one entry. The sample includes about 12,000 distinct CDR3 sequences, 3% to 5% of them seen just once. This TCR was sampled from a male donor with early-stage non-small cell lung cancer. Sequenced here: PBMCs, sampled at surgery.

The CDR3 spells CASSLSWGWRETQYF. As DNA, the CDR3 is TGTGCCAGCAGCCTGAGCTGGGGGTGGCGGGAGACCCAGTACTTC. The rearrangement uses TRBV9 and TRBJ2-5; D is perhaps TRBD1 or TRBD2 (5 bases each). The CDR3 is 15 residues long. Trimming cost V 4 bases and J 5 bases, with 18 bases left between them. The germline V gene encodes CDR1 SGDLS and CDR2 YYNGEE.